Listed here are 27 T cell receptor beta chains from one sample, sequenced in a study of T-cell reconstitution after alpha-beta-depleted transplantation in children. Unique molecular identifiers were incorporated during preparation of the TCRbeta library. Each CDR3 protein gets one entry after TCRdb re-called the PCR reads with MiXCR. The data hold about 540,000 distinct CDR3 sequences, with about 16% observed a single time. This specimen was PBMCs from the stem cell graft donor, taken from the stem cell graft. The receptors come from a human donor who donated a stem cell graft to a child with acute lymphoblastic leukemia.

This clonotype was detected only a few times. V is TRBV4-2 and J is TRBJ1-1, with 11 positions matching TRBD1. V shed 5 bases, J shed 0 bases, and the junction held 5 bases outside the gene matches. The germline V gene has CDR1 LGHNA and CDR2 YNFKEQ. The CDR3 contains 16 residues. CDR3 bases: TGTGCCAGCAGCAAGGGACAGGGGGTTTTGAACACTGAAGCTTTCTTT. Residues: CASSKGQGVLNTEAFF.

This clonotype was found a few times. The chain recombines TRBV24-1 with TRBJ1-2; D gene uncertain. Looked up from germline, CDR1 is KGHDR and CDR2 is SFDVKD. CDR3 length: 11 amino acids. V shed 1 base and J shed 8 bases, with 4 bases lying between them. The DNA of the CDR3 is TGTGCCACCAGTGATTTATACGGCTACACCTTC. Translation gives CATSDLYGYTF.

This clonotype was observed at least ten times. In DNA, the CDR3 is TGTGCCAGCAGCACCGGACAGGGAGTCGCCTACGAGCAGTACTTC. It codes for CASSTGQGVAYEQYF. The chain couples TRBV7-2 to TRBJ2-7; TRBD1 agrees at 8 bases. The CDR3 consists of 15 residues. The germline V gene encodes CDR1 SGHTA and CDR2 FQGNSA. Trimming at V came to 5 bases and at J to 2 bases, leaving 8 bases not matched to a gene.

The chain links TRBV6-5 to TRBJ1-5; D gene ambiguous. CDR3 length equals 15 residues. The V and J ends lost 4 bases and 0 bases respectively, with 10 bases between them. Per the germline V gene, CDR1 is MNHEY and CDR2 is SVGAGI. DNA of the CDR3: TGTGCCAGCAGTTTTGGCGGCCCTAGCAATCAGCCCCAGCATTTT. Translated: CASSFGGPSNQPQHF.

The V and J genes are TRBV7-9 and TRBJ2-2; D possibly matches TRBD1 or TRBD2 (5 bases each). With 6 bases removed from V and 7 bases from J, the gap between germline ends came to 15 bases. This CDR3 region has 14 residues. Germline V CDR1 and CDR2: SEHNR, FQNEAQ (reference sequence). CDR3 bases: TGTGCCAGCAGTCGGGACGAGTCAGGCGGGGAGCTGTTTTTT. As protein: CASSRDESGGELFF.

This clonotype was seen a few times. The rearrangement joins TRBV20-1 to TRBJ1-1, with TRBD1 matching 10 bases. The CDR3 is made up of 16 amino acids. With V trimmed by 3 bases and J by 4 bases, 11 bases remained unmatched. CDR1 is DFQATT and CDR2 is SNEGSKA in the germline V gene (reference sequence). The CDR3 spells CSARRQGAGSGTEAFF. The CDR3 coding sequence is TGCAGTGCTAGGCGACAGGGGGCCGGATCGGGCACTGAAGCTTTCTTT.

The rearrangement uses TRBV3-1 and TRBJ2-3; D is unresolved. Looked up from germline, CDR1 is LGHDT and CDR2 is YNNKEL (reference sequence). V was clipped by 4 bases and J by 4 bases, with 15 bases between them. The CDR3 consists of 15 residues. CDR3 in amino acids: CASSPMDESPDTQYF. DNA for the CDR3: TGTGCCAGCAGCCCTATGGACGAGAGCCCAGATACGCAGTATTTT.

The genes are TRBV16 and TRBJ2-7, with unresolved D. V was cut by 2 bases and J by 1 base, with 15 bases left in between. Germline-derived CDR1 and CDR2 are KGHSY and FQNENV. This CDR3 has 16 residues. The CDR3 nucleotides are TGTGCCAGCAGCCAACTAACGGACGGGTTATCCTACGAGCAGTACTTC. Its protein product is CASSQLTDGLSYEQYF. The whole variable domain, filled in from reference TRBV16 and TRBJ2-7, reads GEEVAQTPKHLVRGEGQKAKLYCAPIKGHSYVFWYQQVLKNEFKFLISFQNENVFDETGMPKERFSAKCLPNSPCSLEIQATKLEDSAVYFCASSQLTDGLSYEQYFGPGTRLTVT.

The rearrangement uses TRBV15 and TRBJ2-5, with D possibly being TRBD2 (6 bases). The CDR3 has 18 residues. The germline CDR1 and CDR2 sequences are LNHNV and YYDKDF (reference sequence). V lost 5 bases to trimming and J lost 0 bases, with 22 bases between them. The CDR3 nucleotides are TGTGCCACCAGCTCTTGGGGAGGAGAGGGCCCCTACCAAGAGACCCAGTACTTC. Translated, it gives CATSSWGGEGPYQETQYF.

The chain carries TRBV5-1 and TRBJ2-1, with TRBD2 matching over 10 bases. Germline V gene data show CDR1 as SGHRS and CDR2 as YFSETQ. With V trimmed by 0 bases and J by 7 bases, 7 bases remained unmatched. The CDR3 consists of 16 residues. The CDR3 region is CASSLVGAGGPNEQFF. Here the CDR3 DNA reads TGCGCCAGCAGCTTGGTCGGAGCGGGAGGGCCTAATGAGCAGTTCTTC.

In this sample, this clonotype turned up a few times. The genes are TRBV12-3 or TRBV12-4 and TRBJ2-1; 8 nucleotides align to TRBD2. After removal of 3 bases from V and 5 bases from J, the junction contained 6 bases not matched to a gene. The CDR3 loop spans 15 amino acids. CDR3 amino acids: CASSFWASGHNEQFF. Here the CDR3 DNA reads TGTGCCAGCAGTTTCTGGGCTAGCGGGCACAATGAGCAGTTCTTC.

The V and J genes are TRBV29-1 and TRBJ1-1; the D is unclear. V lost 5 bases and J lost 0, with 7 bases in between. The germline CDR1 and CDR2 sequences are SQVTM and ANQGSEA. The CDR3 loop spans 12 amino acids. The CDR3 sequence is CSVWAMNTEAFF. Here the CDR3 DNA reads TGCAGCGTTTGGGCGATGAACACTGAAGCTTTCTTT. The variable domain in full, completed from reference TRBV29-1 and TRBJ1-1, reads SAVISQKPSRDICQRGTSLTIQCQVDSQVTMMFWYRQQPGQSLTLIATANQGSEATYESGFVIDKFPISRPNLTFSTLTVSNMSPEDSSIYLCSVWAMNTEAFFGQGTRLTVV.

This clonotype was seen more than once but under ten times. The V gene is TRBV4-1, the J gene TRBJ2-1; TRBD2 aligns across 10 bases. The germline V gene encodes CDR1 MGHRA and CDR2 YSYEKL. The CDR3 loop spans 16 amino acids. J was trimmed by 9 bases and V by 0 bases; bases with no gene match: 8. CDR3 loop: CASSQDIAGGFIEQFF. As DNA, the CDR3 is TGCGCCAGCAGCCAAGATATAGCGGGAGGATTCATTGAGCAGTTCTTC.

This clonotype occurred many times. The chain uses TRBV20-1 and TRBJ2-1; 13 bases line up with TRBD2. The germline V gene has CDR1 DFQATT and CDR2 SNEGSKA (reference sequence). The CDR3 extends over 15 amino acids. V gave up 5 bases and J gave up 0 bases; unmatched junction bases: 1. In nucleotides, the CDR3 is TGCAGTGCTCGGACTAGCGGGAGCTCCTACAATGAGCAGTTCTTC. Translated: CSARTSGSSYNEQFF.

This clonotype was counted between two and nine times. The chain is built from TRBV7-6 and TRBJ2-6; D ambiguous. Germline V lookup: CDR1 SGHVS, CDR2 FNYEAQ. V lost 5 bases to trimming and J lost 3 bases, with 8 bases between them. This CDR3 comprises 14 residues. CDR3 loop: CASSPHGGANVLTF. The CDR3 nucleotides are TGTGCCAGCAGCCCCCATGGTGGGGCCAACGTCCTGACTTTC.

V is TRBV12-3 or TRBV12-4 and J is TRBJ2-7; possibly TRBD2 for D (6 bases). This CDR3 contains 14 residues. Trimming cost V 2 bases and J 6 bases, with 14 bases left between them. The CDR3 region is CASSLNGGAGEQYF. The CDR3 DNA reads as TGTGCCAGCAGTTTAAACGGAGGGGCCGGCGAGCAGTACTTC.

This chain joins TRBV5-5 and TRBJ2-2, with D maybe TRBD1 (6 bases). There are 14 residues in the CDR3. V was pared by 1 base and J by 6 bases, with 10 bases between. Germline CDR1 SGHKS, CDR2 YYEKEE (reference sequence). The CDR3 DNA is TGTGCCAGCAGCTTGTCCCCAGGGGCCGGGGAGCTGTTTTTT. Its translation: CASSLSPGAGELFF. Looking up the rest from reference TRBV5-5 and TRBJ2-2 gives the full variable domain: DAGVTQSPTHLIKTRGQQVTLRCSPISGHKSVSWYQQVLGQGPQFIFQYYEKEERGRGNFPDRFSARQFPNYSSELNVNALLLGDSALYLCASSLSPGAGELFFGEGSRLTVL.

In this sample, this clonotype turned up a few times. The chain joins TRBV10-2 to TRBJ2-1, with D hard to call. Germline V lookup: CDR1 WSHSY, CDR2 SAAADI. Trimming cost V 2 bases and J 5 bases, with 10 bases left between them. There are 14 residues in the CDR3. CDR3 sequence: CASSELKLNNEQFF. The CDR3 nucleotides are TGCGCCAGCAGTGAGCTAAAGCTGAACAATGAGCAGTTCTTC.

V and J are TRBV5-1 and TRBJ2-1; D perhaps matches TRBD2 (5 bases). Germline V gene sequence: CDR1 SGHRS, CDR2 YFSETQ. CDR3 length: 14 residues. Trimming took off 3 bases at V and 8 bases at J, with 15 bases between the two ends. This CDR3 reads CASSWARGGDEQFF. The CDR3 region has the DNA TGCGCCAGCAGCTGGGCGAGAGGAGGCGATGAGCAGTTCTTC.

The chain uses TRBV7-9 and TRBJ1-1; D might be TRBD1 (6 bases). The germline V and J ends were trimmed by 1 base and 6 bases, with 12 bases remaining between them. There are 14 residues in the CDR3. CDR1 is SEHNR and CDR2 is FQNEAQ in the germline V gene (reference sequence). CDR3 protein: CASSLDRAAAEAFF. DNA of the CDR3: TGTGCCAGCAGCTTAGACAGGGCAGCTGCTGAAGCTTTCTTT. Full variable domain (remainder filled in from reference TRBV7-9 and TRBJ1-1): DTGVSQNPRHKITKRGQNVTFRCDPISEHNRLYWYRQTLGQGPEFLTYFQNEAQLEKSRLLSDRFSAERPKGSFSTLEIQRTEQGDSAMYLCASSLDRAAAEAFFGQGTRLTVV.

The genes are TRBV19 and TRBJ2-4; D remains ambiguous. This CDR3 region has 13 residues. Trimming stripped 1 base from V and 5 bases from J, with 6 bases between. Germline V gene lookup returns CDR1 LNHDA and CDR2 SQIVND (reference sequence). CDR3 in DNA: TGTGCCAGTAGTATAGGAGGTGAAAACATTCAGTACTTC. Translating it yields CASSIGGENIQYF. Supplemented by reference TRBV19 and TRBJ2-4, the full variable domain reads DGGITQSPKYLFRKEGQNVTLSCEQNLNHDAMYWYRQDPGQGLRLIYYSQIVNDFQKGDIAEGYSVSREKKESFPLTVTSAQKNPTAFYLCASSIGGENIQYFGAGTRLSVL.

This clonotype showed up just a few times. This chain joins TRBV27 and TRBJ1-1; unclear D gene. Per the germline V gene, CDR1 is MNHEY and CDR2 is SMNVEV (reference sequence). Trimming shortened V by 8 bases and J by 1 base, and 14 bases separated the two germline ends. CDR3 length: 14 residues. The chain's CDR3 is CASGTLVRNTEAFF. The DNA for the CDR3 is TGTGCCAGCGGCACCCTCGTGAGGAACACTGAAGCTTTCTTT.

V and J are TRBV11-2 and TRBJ2-2; D gene unclear. Germline V lookup: CDR1 SGHAT, CDR2 FQNNGV. This CDR3 comprises 13 residues. Trimming took 5 bases from V and 5 from J, leaving 9 bases between them. The CDR3 loop reads CASSPIMTGELFF. The CDR3 DNA is TGTGCCAGCAGCCCTATTATGACCGGGGAGCTGTTTTTT.

The V call is TRBV20-1, the J call TRBJ2-1, with 11 bases fitting TRBD2. Unmatched junction bases numbered 11, after V lost 5 bases and J lost 8 bases. This CDR3 is built from 15 residues. Germline loops: CDR1 DFQATT, CDR2 SNEGSKA (reference sequence). The CDR3: CSAGNLAGGSDEQFF. In nucleotides, the CDR3 is TGCAGTGCTGGAAACTTAGCGGGAGGGTCGGATGAGCAGTTCTTC.

The chain links TRBV11-2 to TRBJ1-1, with D unclear. The germline gives CDR1 SGHAT, CDR2 FQNNGV. The CDR3 is 15 amino acids. Trimming cost V 0 bases and J 4 bases, with 12 bases left between them. The CDR3 is CASSLDGSGPTEAFF. CDR3 coding DNA: TGTGCCAGCAGCTTAGATGGCTCAGGCCCCACTGAAGCTTTCTTT. Combining the CDR3 with reference TRBV11-2 and TRBJ1-1 gives the whole variable domain EAGVAQSPRYKIIEKRQSVAFWCNPISGHATLYWYQQILGQGPKLLIQFQNNGVVDDSQLPKDRFSAERLKGVDSTLKIQPAKLEDSAVYLCASSLDGSGPTEAFFGQGTRLTVV.

The V call is TRBV3-1, the J call TRBJ2-1, with 9 nucleotides matching TRBD2. J gave up 8 bases and V 4 bases, and 9 bases lay outside the gene matches. Germline V CDR1 and CDR2: LGHDT, YNNKEL (reference sequence). This CDR3 has 15 residues. The CDR3 region has the DNA TGTGCCAGCAGCCCTCCTGGCGGGAGGGCCGATGAGCAGTTCTTC. It specifies CASSPPGGRADEQFF.

This chain's CDR3 is CASSLGPSGDSGNTIYF. The CDR3 DNA sequence: TGTGCCAGCAGCTTAGGGCCTAGCGGGGACTCTGGAAACACCATATATTTT. The V call is TRBV7-6, the J call TRBJ1-3; D call uncertain. This CDR3 has 17 residues. V lost 1 base to trimming and J lost 0 bases, with 13 bases between them. From germline, CDR1 is SGHVS and CDR2 FNYEAQ.